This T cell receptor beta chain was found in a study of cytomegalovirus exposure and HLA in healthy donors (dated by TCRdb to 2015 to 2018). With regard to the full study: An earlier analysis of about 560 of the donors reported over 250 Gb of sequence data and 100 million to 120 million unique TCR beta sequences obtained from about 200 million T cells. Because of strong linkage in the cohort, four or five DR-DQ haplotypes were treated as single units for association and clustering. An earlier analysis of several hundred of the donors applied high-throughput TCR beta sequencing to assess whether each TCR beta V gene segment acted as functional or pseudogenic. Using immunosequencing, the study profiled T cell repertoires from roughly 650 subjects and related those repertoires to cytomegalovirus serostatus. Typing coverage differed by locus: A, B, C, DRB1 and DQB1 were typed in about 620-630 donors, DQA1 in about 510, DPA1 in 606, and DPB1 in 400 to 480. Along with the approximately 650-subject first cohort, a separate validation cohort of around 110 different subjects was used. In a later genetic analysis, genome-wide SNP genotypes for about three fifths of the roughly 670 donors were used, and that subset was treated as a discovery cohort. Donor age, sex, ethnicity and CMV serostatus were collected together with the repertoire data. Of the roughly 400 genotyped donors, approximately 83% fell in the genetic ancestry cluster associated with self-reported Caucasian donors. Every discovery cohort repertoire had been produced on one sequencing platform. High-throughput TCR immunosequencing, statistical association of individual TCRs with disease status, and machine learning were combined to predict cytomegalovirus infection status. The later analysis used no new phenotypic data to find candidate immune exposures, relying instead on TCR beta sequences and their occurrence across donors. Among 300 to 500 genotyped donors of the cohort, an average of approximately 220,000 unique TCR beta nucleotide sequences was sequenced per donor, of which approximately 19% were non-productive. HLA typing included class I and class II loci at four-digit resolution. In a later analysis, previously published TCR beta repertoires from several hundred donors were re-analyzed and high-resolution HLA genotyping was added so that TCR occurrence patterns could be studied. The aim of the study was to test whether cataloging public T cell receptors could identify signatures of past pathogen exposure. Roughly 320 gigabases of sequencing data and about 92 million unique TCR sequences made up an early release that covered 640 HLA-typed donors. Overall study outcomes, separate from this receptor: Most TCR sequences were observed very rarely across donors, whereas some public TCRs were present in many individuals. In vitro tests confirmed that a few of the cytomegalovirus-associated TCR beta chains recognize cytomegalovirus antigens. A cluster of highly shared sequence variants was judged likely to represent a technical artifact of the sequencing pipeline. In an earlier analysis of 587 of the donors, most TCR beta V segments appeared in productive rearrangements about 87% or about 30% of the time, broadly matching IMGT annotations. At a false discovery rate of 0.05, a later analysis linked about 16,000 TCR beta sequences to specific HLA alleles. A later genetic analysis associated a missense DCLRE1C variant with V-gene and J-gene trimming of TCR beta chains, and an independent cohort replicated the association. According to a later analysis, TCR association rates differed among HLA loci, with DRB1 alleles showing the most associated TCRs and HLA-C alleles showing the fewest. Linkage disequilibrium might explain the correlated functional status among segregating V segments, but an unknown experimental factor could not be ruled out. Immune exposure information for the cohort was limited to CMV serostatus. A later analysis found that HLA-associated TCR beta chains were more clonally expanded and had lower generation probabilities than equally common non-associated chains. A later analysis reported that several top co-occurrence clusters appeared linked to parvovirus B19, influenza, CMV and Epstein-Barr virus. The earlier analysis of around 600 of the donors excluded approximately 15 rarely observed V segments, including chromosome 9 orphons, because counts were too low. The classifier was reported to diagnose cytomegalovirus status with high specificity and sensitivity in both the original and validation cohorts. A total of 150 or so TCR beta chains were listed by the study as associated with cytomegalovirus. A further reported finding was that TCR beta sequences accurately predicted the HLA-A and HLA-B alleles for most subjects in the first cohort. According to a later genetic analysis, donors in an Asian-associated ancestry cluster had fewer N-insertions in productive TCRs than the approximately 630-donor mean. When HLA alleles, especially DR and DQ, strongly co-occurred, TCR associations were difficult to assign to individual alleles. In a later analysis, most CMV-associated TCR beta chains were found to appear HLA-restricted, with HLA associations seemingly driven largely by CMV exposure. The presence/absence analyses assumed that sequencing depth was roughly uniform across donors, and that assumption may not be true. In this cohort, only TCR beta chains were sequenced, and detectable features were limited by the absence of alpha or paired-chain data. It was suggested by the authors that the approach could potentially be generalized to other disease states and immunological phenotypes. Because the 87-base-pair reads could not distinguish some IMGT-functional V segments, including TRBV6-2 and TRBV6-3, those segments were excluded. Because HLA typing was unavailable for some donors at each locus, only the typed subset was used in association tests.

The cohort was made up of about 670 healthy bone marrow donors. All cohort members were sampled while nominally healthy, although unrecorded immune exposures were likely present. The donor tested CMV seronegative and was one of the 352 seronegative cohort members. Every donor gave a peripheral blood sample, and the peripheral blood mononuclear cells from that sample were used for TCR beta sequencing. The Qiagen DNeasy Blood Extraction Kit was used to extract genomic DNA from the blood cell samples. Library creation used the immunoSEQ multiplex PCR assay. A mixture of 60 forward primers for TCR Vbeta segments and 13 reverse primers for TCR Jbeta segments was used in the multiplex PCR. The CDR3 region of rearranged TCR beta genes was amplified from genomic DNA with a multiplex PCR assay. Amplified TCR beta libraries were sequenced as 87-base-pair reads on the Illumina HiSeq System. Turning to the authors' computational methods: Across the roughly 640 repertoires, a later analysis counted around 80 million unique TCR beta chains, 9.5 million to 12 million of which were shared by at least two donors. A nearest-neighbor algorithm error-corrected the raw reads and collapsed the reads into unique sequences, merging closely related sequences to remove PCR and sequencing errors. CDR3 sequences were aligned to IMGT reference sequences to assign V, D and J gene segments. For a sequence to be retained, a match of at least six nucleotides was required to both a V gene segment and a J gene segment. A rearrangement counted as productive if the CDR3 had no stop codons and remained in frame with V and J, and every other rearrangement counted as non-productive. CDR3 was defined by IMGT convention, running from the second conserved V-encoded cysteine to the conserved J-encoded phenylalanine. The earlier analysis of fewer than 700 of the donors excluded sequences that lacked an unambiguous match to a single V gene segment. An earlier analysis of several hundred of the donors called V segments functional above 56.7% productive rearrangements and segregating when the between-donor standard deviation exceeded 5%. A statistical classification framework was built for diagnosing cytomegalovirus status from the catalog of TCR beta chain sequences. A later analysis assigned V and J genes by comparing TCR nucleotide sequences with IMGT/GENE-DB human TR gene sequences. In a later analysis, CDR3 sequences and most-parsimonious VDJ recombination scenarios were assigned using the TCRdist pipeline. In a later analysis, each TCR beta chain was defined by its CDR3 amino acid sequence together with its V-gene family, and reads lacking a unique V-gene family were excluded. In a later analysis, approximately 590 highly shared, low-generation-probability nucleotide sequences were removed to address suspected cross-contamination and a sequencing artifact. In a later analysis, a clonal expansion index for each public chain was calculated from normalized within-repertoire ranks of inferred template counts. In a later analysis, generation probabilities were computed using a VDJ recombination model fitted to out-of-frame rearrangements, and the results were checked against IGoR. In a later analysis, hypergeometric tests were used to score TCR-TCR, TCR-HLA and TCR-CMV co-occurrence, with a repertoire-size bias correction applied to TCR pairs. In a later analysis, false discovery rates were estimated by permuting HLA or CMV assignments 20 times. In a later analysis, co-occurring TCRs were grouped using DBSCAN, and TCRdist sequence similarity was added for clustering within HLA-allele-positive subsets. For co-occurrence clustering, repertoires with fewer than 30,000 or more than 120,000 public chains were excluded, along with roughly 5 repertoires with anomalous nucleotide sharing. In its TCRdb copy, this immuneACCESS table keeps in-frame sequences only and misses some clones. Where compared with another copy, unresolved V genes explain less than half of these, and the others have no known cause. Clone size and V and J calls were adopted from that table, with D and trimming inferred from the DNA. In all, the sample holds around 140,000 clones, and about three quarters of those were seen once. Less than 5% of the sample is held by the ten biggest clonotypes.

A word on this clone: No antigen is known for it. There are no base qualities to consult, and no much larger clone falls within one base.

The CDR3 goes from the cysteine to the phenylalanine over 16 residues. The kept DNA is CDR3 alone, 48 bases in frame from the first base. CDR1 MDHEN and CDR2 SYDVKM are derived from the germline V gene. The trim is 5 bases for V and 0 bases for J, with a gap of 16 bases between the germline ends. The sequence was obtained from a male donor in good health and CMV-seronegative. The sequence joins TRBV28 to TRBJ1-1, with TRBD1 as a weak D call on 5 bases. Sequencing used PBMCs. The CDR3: CASSARAPYMNTEAFF. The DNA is TGTGCCAGCAGTGCCAGGGCCCCGTATATGAACACTGAAGCTTTCTTT. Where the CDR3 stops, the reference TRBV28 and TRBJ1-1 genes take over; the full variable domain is DVKVTQSSRYLVKRTGEKVFLECVQDMDHENMFWYRQDPGLGLRLIYFSYDVKMKEKGDIPEGYSVSREKKERFSLILESASTNQTSMYLCASSARAPYMNTEAFFGQGTRLTVV.